This entry is about one T cell receptor beta chain. The sample is drawn from a study of T cell changes during pregnancy in multiple sclerosis. Germline V lookup: CDR1 SGHRS, CDR2 YFSETQ. The CDR3 extends over 15 amino acids. The V gene lost 0 bases and the J gene lost 6 bases, with 13 bases spanning the gap. Using immunoSEQ multiplex PCR, the repertoire was profiled, and TCRdb retains in-frame clones only, with some absent. The sample has around 68,000 clones, roughly 89% seen once. Sample: peripheral blood, taken in the third trimester of pregnancy. The rearrangement uses TRBV5-1 and TRBJ2-4; D call uncertain. The receptor was isolated from a female donor in good health, enrolled as a control in a pregnancy study. CDR3 sequence reads: CASSLGSGVGNIQYF. CDR3 in DNA: TGCGCCAGCAGCTTGGGTTCCGGAGTCGGAAACATTCAGTACTTC.